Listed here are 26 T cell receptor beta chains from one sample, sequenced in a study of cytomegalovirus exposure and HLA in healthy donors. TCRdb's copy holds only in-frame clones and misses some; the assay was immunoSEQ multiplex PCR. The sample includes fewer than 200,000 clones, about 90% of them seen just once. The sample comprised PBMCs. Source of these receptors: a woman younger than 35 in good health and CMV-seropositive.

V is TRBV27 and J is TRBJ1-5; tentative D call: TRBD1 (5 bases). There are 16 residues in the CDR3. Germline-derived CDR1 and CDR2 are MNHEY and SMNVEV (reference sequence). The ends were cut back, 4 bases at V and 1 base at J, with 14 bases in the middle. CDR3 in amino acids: CASSSTEGLSNQPQHF. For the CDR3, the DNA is TGTGCCAGCAGTTCGACAGAAGGATTGAGCAATCAGCCCCAGCATTTT.

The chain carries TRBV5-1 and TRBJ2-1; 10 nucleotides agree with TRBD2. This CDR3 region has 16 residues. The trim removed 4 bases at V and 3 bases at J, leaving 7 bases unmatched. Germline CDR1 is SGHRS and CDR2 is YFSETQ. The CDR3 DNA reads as TGCGCCAGCAGCGTCCCAGCGGGAGGGTTCTACAATGAGCAGTTCTTC. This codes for CASSVPAGGFYNEQFF.

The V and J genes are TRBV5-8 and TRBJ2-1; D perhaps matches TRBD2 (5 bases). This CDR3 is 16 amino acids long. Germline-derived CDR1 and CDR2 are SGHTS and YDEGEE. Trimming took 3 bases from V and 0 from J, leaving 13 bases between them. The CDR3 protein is CASSYGLISSYNEQFF. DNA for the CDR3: TGTGCCAGCAGCTACGGACTCATCAGCTCCTACAATGAGCAGTTCTTC.

The CDR3 DNA is TGTGCCAGCAGCGTAGCTGCCGGGACAGGGAGGTACAATGAGCAGTTCTTC. The encoded protein is CASSVAAGTGRYNEQFF. This chain uses TRBV9 with TRBJ2-1; 9 nucleotides agree with TRBD1. The CDR3 loop spans 17 amino acids. Germline loops: CDR1 SGDLS, CDR2 YYNGEE. V lost 0 bases, J lost 4 bases, and 8 bases stayed unmatched.

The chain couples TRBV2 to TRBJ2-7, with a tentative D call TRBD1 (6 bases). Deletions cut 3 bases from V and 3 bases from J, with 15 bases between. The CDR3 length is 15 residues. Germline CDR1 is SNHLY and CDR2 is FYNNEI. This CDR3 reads CASSEETGFIYEQYF. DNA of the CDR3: TGTGCCAGCAGTGAGGAGACAGGATTTATCTACGAGCAGTACTTC.

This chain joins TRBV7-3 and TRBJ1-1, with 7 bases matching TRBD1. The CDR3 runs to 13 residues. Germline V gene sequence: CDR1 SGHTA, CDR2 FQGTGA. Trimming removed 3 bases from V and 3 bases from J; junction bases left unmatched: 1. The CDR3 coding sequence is TGTGCCAGCAGCTTGACAGGGCACACTGAAGCTTTCTTT. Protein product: CASSLTGHTEAFF.

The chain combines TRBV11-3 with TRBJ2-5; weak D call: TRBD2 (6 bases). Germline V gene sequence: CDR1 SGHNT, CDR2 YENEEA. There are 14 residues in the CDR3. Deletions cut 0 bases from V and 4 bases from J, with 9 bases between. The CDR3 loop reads CASSLDAGRETQYF. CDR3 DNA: TGTGCCAGCAGCTTAGATGCGGGAAGAGAGACCCAGTACTTC.

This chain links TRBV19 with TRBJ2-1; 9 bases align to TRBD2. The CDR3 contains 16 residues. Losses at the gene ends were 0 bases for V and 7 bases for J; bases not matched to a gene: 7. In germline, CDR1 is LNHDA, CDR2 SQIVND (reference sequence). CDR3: CASSIDRTSGWNEQFF. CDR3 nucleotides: TGTGCCAGTAGTATAGATAGAACTAGCGGGTGGAATGAGCAGTTCTTC.

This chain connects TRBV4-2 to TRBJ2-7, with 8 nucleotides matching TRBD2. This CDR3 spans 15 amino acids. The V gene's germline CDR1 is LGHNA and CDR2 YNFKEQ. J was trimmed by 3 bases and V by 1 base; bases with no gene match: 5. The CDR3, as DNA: TGTGCCAGCAGCCAAGCGTGGACTAGCCTCTACGAGCAGTACTTC. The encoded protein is CASSQAWTSLYEQYF.

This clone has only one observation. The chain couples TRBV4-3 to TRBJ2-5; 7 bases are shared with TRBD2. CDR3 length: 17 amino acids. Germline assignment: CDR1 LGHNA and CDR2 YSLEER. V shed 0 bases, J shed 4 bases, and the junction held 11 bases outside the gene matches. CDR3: CASSQDPAGVGRETQYF. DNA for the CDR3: TGCGCCAGCAGCCAAGATCCGGCGGGAGTGGGTAGAGAGACCCAGTACTTC.

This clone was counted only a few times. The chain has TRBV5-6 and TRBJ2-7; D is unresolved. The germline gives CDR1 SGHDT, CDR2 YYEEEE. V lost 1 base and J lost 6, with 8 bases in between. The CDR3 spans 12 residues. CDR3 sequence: CASSLKLREQYF. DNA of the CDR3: TGTGCCAGCAGCTTGAAGCTCCGCGAGCAGTACTTC. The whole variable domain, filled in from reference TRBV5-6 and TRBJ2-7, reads DAGVTQSPTHLIKTRGQQVTLRCSPKSGHDTVSWYQQALGQGPQFIFQYYEEEERQRGNFPDRFSGHQFPNYSSELNVNALLLGDSALYLCASSLKLREQYFGPGTRLTVT.

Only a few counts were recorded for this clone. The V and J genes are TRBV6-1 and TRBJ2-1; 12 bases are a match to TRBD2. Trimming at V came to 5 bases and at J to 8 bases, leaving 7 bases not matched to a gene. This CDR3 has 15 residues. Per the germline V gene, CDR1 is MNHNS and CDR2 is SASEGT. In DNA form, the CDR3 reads TGTGCCAGCAGTCAACTAGCGGGAGGCTCCCATGAGCAGTTCTTC. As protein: CASSQLAGGSHEQFF.

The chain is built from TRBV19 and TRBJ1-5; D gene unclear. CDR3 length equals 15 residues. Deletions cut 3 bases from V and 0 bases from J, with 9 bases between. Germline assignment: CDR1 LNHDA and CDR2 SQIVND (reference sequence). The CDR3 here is CASSIYAYSNQPQHF. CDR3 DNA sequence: TGTGCCAGTAGTATTTATGCCTATAGCAATCAGCCCCAGCATTTT.

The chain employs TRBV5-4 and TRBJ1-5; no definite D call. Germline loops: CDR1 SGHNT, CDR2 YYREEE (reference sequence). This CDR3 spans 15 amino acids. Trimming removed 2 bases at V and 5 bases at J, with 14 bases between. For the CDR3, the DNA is TGTGCCAGCAGCTTCGGACCGATGGAGGATCAGCCCCAGCATTTT. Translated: CASSFGPMEDQPQHF.

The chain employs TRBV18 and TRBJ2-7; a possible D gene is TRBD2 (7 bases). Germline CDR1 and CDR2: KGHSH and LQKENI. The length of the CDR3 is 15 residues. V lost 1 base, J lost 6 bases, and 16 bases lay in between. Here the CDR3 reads CASSPQGGGPSEQYF. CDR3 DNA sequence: TGTGCCAGCTCACCACAGGGGGGAGGGCCTTCCGAGCAGTACTTC.

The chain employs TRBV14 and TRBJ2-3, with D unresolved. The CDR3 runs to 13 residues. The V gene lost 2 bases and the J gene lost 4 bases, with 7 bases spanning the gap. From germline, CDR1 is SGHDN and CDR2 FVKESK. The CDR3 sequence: CASSQLVSDTQYF. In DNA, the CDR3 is TGTGCCAGCAGCCAACTAGTCTCAGATACGCAGTATTTT.

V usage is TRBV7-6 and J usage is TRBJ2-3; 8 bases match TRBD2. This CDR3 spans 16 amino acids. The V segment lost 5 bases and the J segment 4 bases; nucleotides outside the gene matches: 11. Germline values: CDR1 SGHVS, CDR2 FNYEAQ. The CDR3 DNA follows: TGTGCCAGCAGCCCCTCAGCGGGAGTTTATGCAGATACGCAGTATTTT. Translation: CASSPSAGVYADTQYF. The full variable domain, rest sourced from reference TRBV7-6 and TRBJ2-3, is GAGVSQSPRYKVTKRGQDVALRCDPISGHVSLYWYRQALGQGPEFLTYFNYEAQQDKSGLPNDRFSAERPEGSISTLTIQRTEQRDSAMYRCASSPSAGVYADTQYFGPGTRLTVL.

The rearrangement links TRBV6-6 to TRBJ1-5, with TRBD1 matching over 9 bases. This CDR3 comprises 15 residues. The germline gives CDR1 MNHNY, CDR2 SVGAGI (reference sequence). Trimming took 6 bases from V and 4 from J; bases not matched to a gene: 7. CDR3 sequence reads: CASSLRQGGNQPQHF. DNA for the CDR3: TGTGCCAGCAGCCTTAGACAGGGGGGGAATCAGCCCCAGCATTTT.

The CDR3 DNA is TGTGCCAGCAGCTACTCTCGTAGTGAGCAGTTCTTC. As protein: CASSYSRSEQFF. V gene TRBV7-9 combines with J gene TRBJ2-1; D unresolved. Germline CDR1 is SEHNR and CDR2 is FQNEAQ (reference sequence). The V end lost 4 bases, the J end lost 9 bases, and 10 bases lay between the germline ends. The CDR3 extends over 12 amino acids.

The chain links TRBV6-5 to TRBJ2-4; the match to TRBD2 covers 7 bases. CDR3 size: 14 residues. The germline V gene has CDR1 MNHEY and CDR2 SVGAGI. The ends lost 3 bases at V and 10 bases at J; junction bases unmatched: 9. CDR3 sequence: CASSYYRDYLIQYF. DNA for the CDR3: TGTGCCAGCAGTTATTATCGGGACTACCTAATTCAGTACTTC.

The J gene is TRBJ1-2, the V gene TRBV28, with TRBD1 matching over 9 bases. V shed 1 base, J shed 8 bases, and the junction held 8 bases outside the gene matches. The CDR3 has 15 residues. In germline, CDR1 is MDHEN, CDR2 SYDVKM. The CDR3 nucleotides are TGTGCCAGCAGTTTATTTCACAGGGGGCAAGAAGGCTACACCTTC. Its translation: CASSLFHRGQEGYTF.

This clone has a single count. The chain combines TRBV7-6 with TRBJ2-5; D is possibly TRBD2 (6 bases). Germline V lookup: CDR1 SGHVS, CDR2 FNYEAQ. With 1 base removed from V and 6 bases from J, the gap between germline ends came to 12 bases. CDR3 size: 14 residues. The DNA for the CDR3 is TGTGCCAGCAGCTTAGGGACTACCCGGCAGACCCAGTACTTC. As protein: CASSLGTTRQTQYF.

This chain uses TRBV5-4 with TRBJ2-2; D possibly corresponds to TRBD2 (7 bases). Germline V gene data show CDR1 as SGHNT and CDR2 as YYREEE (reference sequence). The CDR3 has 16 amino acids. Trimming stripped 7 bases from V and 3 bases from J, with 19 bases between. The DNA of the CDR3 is TGTGCCAGCGCTAGAAGGGGGAGGGTTGACACCGGGGAGCTGTTTTTT. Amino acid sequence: CASARRGRVDTGELFF.

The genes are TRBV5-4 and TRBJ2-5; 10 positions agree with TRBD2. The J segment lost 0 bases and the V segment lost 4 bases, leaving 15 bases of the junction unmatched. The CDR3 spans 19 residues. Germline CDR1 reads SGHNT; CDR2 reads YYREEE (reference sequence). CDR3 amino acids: CASSEGLASFRLHQETQYF. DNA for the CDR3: TGTGCCAGCAGCGAGGGACTAGCGTCCTTCCGGCTTCACCAAGAGACCCAGTACTTC.

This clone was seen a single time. The CDR3 sequence: CSVFQVGNTEAFF. CDR3 DNA: TGCAGCGTTTTTCAGGTTGGGAACACTGAAGCTTTCTTT. The J gene is TRBJ1-1, the V gene TRBV29-1; D is unclear. This CDR3 has 13 amino acids. The V gene's germline CDR1 is SQVTM and CDR2 ANQGSEA. V was trimmed by 5 bases and J by 1 base, leaving 11 bases between them. The full variable domain, in which reference TRBV29-1 and TRBJ1-1 provide the parts outside the CDR3, is SAVISQKPSRDICQRGTSLTIQCQVDSQVTMMFWYRQQPGQSLTLIATANQGSEATYESGFVIDKFPISRPNLTFSTLTVSNMSPEDSSIYLCSVFQVGNTEAFFGQGTRLTVV.

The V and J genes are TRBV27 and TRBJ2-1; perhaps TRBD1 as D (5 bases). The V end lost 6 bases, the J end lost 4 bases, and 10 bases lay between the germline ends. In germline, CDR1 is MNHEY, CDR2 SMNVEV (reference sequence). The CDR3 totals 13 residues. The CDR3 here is CASRDIEYNEQFF. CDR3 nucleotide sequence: TGTGCCAGCAGGGACATAGAGTACAATGAGCAGTTCTTC.